Presented here are 4 T cell receptor beta chains from one specimen sequenced in a study of shared clonotypes between healthy human individuals. Assay: immunoSEQ multiplex PCR; the TCRdb copy retains only in-frame clones and omits some. The repertoire holds 2 million to 2.5 million clones, under 95% seen once, with more than 0.35% in the top ten. Material: naive CD4+ T cells from PBMCs. The subset here: CD45RA+ positively selected. The receptors stem from a man between 18 and 35 years old in good health. Some clones in this sample may be carry-over from other donors' samples.

This chain uses TRBV7-8 with TRBJ2-5, with a tentative D call TRBD1 (6 bases). This CDR3 region has 15 residues. The V end lost 4 bases, the J end lost 7 bases, and 19 bases lay between the germline ends. CDR1 is SGHVS, CDR2 FQNEAQ, per germline. CDR3: CASSSTGTPQGTQYF. The CDR3 nucleotides read TGTGCCAGCAGCTCGACCGGGACGCCACAGGGGACCCAGTACTTC.

In this sample, this clone turned up a few times. This chain joins TRBV28 and TRBJ1-5; D may be TRBD1 (5 bases). CDR1 and CDR2 from the germline V gene are MDHEN and SYDVKM. The CDR3 covers 15 residues. The V and J ends lost 7 bases and 2 bases respectively, with 15 bases between them. The CDR3 spells CASTTTGPGNQPQHF. In nucleotides, the CDR3 is TGTGCCAGCACAACGACGGGGCCGGGCAATCAGCCCCAGCATTTT. Using reference TRBV28 and TRBJ1-5 for the parts outside the CDR3, the full variable domain is DVKVTQSSRYLVKRTGEKVFLECVQDMDHENMFWYRQDPGLGLRLIYFSYDVKMKEKGDIPEGYSVSREKKERFSLILESASTNQTSMYLCASTTTGPGNQPQHFGDGTRLSIL.

This clone was detected a few times. V and J are TRBV5-1 and TRBJ1-2, with 7 bases fitting TRBD1. Germline loops: CDR1 SGHRS, CDR2 YFSETQ. The CDR3 is 15 amino acids. The J segment lost 3 bases and the V segment lost 4 bases, leaving 9 bases of the junction unmatched. The CDR3 loop reads CASSTWTGNYYGYTF. CDR3 nucleotides: TGCGCCAGCAGCACCTGGACAGGAAACTACTATGGCTACACCTTC.

V and J are TRBV25-1 and TRBJ1-1; 9 bases align to TRBD1. Germline V gives CDR1 MGHDK, CDR2 SYGVNS. J lost 5 bases, V lost 6 bases, and 7 bases had no gene match. CDR3 length equals 14 residues. This CDR3 is CASSGMDRGTEAFF. DNA for the CDR3: TGTGCCAGCAGCGGCATGGACAGGGGAACTGAAGCTTTCTTT.